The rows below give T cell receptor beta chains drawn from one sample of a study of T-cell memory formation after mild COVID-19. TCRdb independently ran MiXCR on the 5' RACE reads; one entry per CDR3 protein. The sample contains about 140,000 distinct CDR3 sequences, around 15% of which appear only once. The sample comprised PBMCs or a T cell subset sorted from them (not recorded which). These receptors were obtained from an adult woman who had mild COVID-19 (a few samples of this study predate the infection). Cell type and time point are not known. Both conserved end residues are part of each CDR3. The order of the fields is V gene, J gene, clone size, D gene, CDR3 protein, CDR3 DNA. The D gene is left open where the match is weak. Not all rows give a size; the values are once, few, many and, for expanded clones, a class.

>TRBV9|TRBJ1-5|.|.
CASSVGGQGQPQHF
TGTGCCAGCAGCGTAGGGGGGCAAGGGCAGCCCCAGCATTTT
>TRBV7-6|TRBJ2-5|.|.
CASSFDSWETQYF
TGTGCCAGCAGCTTCGACAGTTGGGAGACCCAGTACTTC
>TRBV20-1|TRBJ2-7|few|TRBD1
CSAPGQGRNGRSYEQYF
TGCAGTGCACCGGGACAGGGACGGAATGGCCGCTCCTACGAGCAGTACTTC
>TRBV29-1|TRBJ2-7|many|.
CSVALPGQGYEQYF
TGCAGCGTCGCGCTACCGGGACAAGGATACGAGCAGTACTTC
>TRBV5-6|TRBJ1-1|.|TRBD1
CASSLGGTGRTEAFF
TGTGCCAGCAGCTTAGGGGGGACAGGCCGCACTGAAGCTTTCTTT
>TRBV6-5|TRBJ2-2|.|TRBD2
CASSYWLPGLAGSGELFF
TGTGCCAGCAGTTACTGGTTGCCGGGACTAGCGGGGTCCGGGGAGCTGTTTTTT
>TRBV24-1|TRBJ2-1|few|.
CATSDWTELNEQFF
TGTGCCACCAGTGATTGGACAGAACTCAATGAGCAGTTCTTC
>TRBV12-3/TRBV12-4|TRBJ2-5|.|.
CASSLFPRDIHQETQYF
TGTGCCAGCAGTTTATTTCCAAGGGACATACACCAAGAGACCCAGTACTTC
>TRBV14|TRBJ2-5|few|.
CASSHPRETQYF
TGTGCCAGCAGCCACCCCCGAGAGACCCAGTACTTC
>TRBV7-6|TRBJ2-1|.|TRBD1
CASSFPPGTGNRNEQFF
TGTGCCAGCAGCTTTCCCCCCGGGACAGGTAACCGGAATGAGCAGTTCTTC
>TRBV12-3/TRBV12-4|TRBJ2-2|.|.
CASSDGNTGELFF
TGTGCCAGCTCGGACGGGAACACCGGGGAGCTGTTTTTT
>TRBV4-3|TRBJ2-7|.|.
CASSPERSSYEQYF
TGCGCCAGCAGCCCCGAGCGTAGCTCCTACGAGCAGTACTTC
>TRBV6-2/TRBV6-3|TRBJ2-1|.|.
CASSYSLNEQFF
TGTGCCAGCAGTTACTCTCTGAATGAGCAGTTCTTC
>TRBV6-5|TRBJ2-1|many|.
CASSYNGNSYNEQFF
TGTGCCAGCAGTTACAACGGGAACTCCTACAATGAGCAGTTCTTC
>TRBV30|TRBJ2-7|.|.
CAWSEAAGDEQYF
TGTGCCTGGAGTGAAGCCGCCGGGGACGAGCAGTACTTC
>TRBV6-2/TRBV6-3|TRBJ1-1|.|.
CASSLSRTEAFF
TGTGCCAGCAGCTTATCCCGAACTGAAGCTTTCTTT
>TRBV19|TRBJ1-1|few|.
CASSMSGLGTEAFF
TGTGCCAGTAGTATGTCGGGGTTGGGCACTGAAGCTTTCTTT
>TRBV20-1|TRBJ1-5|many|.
CSARDREPGNQPQHF
TGCAGTGCTAGAGATCGCGAACCCGGGAATCAGCCCCAGCATTTT
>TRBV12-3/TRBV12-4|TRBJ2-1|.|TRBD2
CASSFRGREGYNEQFF
TGTGCCAGCAGTTTCAGAGGGCGGGAGGGGTACAATGAGCAGTTCTTC
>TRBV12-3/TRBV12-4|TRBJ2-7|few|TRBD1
CASSFWETGNPYEQYF
TGTGCCAGCAGTTTCTGGGAGACAGGGAACCCCTACGAGCAGTACTTC
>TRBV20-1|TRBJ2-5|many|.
CSASREGGQTSRGPKETQYF
TGCAGTGCTAGTAGAGAAGGGGGGCAGACTAGCCGTGGACCCAAAGAGACCCAGTACTTC
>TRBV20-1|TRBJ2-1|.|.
CSAGGTVSYNEQFF
TGCAGTGCTGGAGGGACTGTCTCCTACAATGAGCAGTTCTTC
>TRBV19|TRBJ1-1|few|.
CASSMVRGGTEAFF
TGTGCCAGTAGTATGGTGCGGGGGGGCACTGAAGCTTTCTTT
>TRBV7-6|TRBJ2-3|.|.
CASSPSGGVWGTDTQYF
TGTGCCAGCAGCCCCAGTGGGGGCGTATGGGGTACAGATACGCAGTATTTT
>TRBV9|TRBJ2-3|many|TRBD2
CASSVPLAGGPTDTQYF
TGTGCCAGCAGCGTCCCACTAGCGGGGGGTCCCACAGATACGCAGTATTTT
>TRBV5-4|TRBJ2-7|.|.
CASSPRVDDYEQYF
TGTGCCAGCAGCCCAAGGGTCGATGACTACGAGCAGTACTTC
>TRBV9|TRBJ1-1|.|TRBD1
CASSPQRMQGADTEAFF
TGTGCCAGCAGCCCCCAAAGAATGCAGGGGGCTGACACTGAAGCTTTCTTT
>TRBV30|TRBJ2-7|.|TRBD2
CAWSVGSGGEQYF
TGTGCCTGGAGTGTGGGGTCGGGGGGCGAGCAGTACTTC
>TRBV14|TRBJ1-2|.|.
CASSQDLQVRTF
TGTGCCAGCAGCCAAGATCTTCAGGTCAGGACCTTC
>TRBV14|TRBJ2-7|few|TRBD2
CASSQRLAGPYEQYF
TGTGCCAGCAGCCAGCGGCTAGCGGGCCCCTACGAGCAGTACTTC